This T cell receptor beta chain was observed in a study of long-term antiretroviral therapy in people with HIV. Findings and limits, study-wide: Repertoire dominance by clones expanded before ART was seen at all time points.

A word on this clone: Its cognate antigen is unknown.

CDR3 size: 18 residues. Trimming took 1 base from V and 0 from J; bases not matched to a gene: 7. Germline V lookup: CDR1 MNHNS, CDR2 SASEGT. The authors ran the immunoSEQ assay, v3.0, at survey level. Measured with immunoSEQ multiplex PCR; TCRdb has only the in-frame clones, and not every one. The sample shows around 20,000 clones, more than 70% of them seen only once. Here the sequenced sample was unsorted PBMCs, taken 0.5 years before starting antiretroviral therapy. The sequence came from a man younger than 30 with HIV. The gene calls are TRBV6-1 and TRBJ1-5; 9 bases fit TRBD1. In DNA, the CDR3 is TGTGCCAGCAGTGAAGGACAGGGGGTGGGGGGTAGCAATCAGCCCCAGCATTTT. It translates to CASSEGQGVGGSNQPQHF.